This TCR beta chain was retrieved from a study of T cell responses to AZD1222 COVID-19 vaccine. Study conclusions and caveats: Across spike, vaccine-associated CD4 TCRs were found, dominant at 160-218 and 743-854. Clonal diversity may have been underestimated in mostly white British donors.

Per the germline V gene, CDR1 is SGHTA and CDR2 is FQGTGA. The CDR3 totals 17 residues. The J segment lost 3 bases and the V segment lost 6 bases, leaving 15 bases of the junction unmatched. The repertoire was sequenced with immunoSEQ multiplex PCR; TCRdb's copy has only in-frame clones and lacks some. Among roughly 100,000 clones listed, approximately 88% were seen once. As for this clone: The antigen is undetermined.

The chain links TRBV7-3 to TRBJ2-5; 8 bases fit TRBD2. This TCR came from an adult in good health. The material was peripheral blood, obtained on day 0 of AZD1222 vaccination. The chain's CDR3 is CASSDPGASGLKETQYF. The CDR3 coding sequence is TGTGCCAGCAGTGACCCAGGGGCTAGCGGGTTGAAAGAGACCCAGTACTTC.